Shown below are 6 T cell receptor beta chains from a single sample sequenced in a study of T-cell memory formation after mild COVID-19. MiXCR was run by TCRdb on the 5' RACE reads, yielding one entry per CDR3 protein. The sample lists 250,000 to 350,000 distinct CDR3 sequences; about 17% were seen once. Sequencing was performed on PBMCs or a T cell subset sorted from them (not recorded which). All receptors derive from a man aged 18 to 35 who had mild COVID-19 (a few samples of this study predate the infection). Cell type and time point are not known.

This clonotype was seen more than once but under ten times. The rearrangement joins TRBV29-1 to TRBJ2-5, with 12 bases that match TRBD1. There are 14 residues in the CDR3. V trimming: 7 bases; J trimming: 5 bases; junction bases outside the gene matches: 8. Germline loops: CDR1 SQVTM, CDR2 ANQGSEA. The CDR3: CSAGGDRGLETQYF. CDR3 sequence (DNA): TGCAGCGCTGGGGGGGACAGGGGGCTTGAGACCCAGTACTTC.

This clonotype was counted a few times. CDR3 DNA: TGTGCCAGCAGAAACAGGGGTAAGACTGAAGCTTTCTTT. This codes for CASRNRGKTEAFF. The J gene is TRBJ1-1, the V gene TRBV3-1, with 7 bases lining up with TRBD1. Germline CDR1 reads LGHDT; CDR2 reads YNNKEL (reference sequence). V lost 6 bases to trimming and J lost 5 bases; unmatched junction nucleotides: 6. The CDR3 is 13 residues long.

This chain connects TRBV9 to TRBJ2-7; TRBD2 matches at 13 bases. CDR3 length equals 18 residues. J was trimmed by 4 bases and V by 2 bases; bases with no gene match: 12. In germline, CDR1 is SGDLS, CDR2 YYNGEE. DNA of the CDR3: TGTGCCAGCAGCGTGGGACTAGGGACTAGCGGGGACCTGTACGAGCAGTACTTC. Its translation is CASSVGLGTSGDLYEQYF.

This rearrangement joins TRBV12-3 or TRBV12-4 to TRBJ2-1, with no clear D. CDR3 length: 14 amino acids. With 7 bases removed from V and 2 bases from J, the gap between germline ends came to 12 bases. The CDR3 here is CASNLPPPYNEQFF. The CDR3, as DNA: TGTGCCAGCAATCTACCCCCTCCCTACAATGAGCAGTTCTTC.

The V gene is TRBV28, the J gene TRBJ2-3; no clear D. Trimming removed 6 bases at V and 6 bases at J, with 13 bases between. Germline V gives CDR1 MDHEN, CDR2 SYDVKM. The CDR3 consists of 13 residues. CDR3 DNA: TGTGCCAGCAGCCCCCCAGCCCTCGATACGCAGTATTTT. This translates into CASSPPALDTQYF.

In its sample, this clonotype was seen many times. The chain has TRBV6-5 and TRBJ2-1; 8 bases agree with TRBD2. V trimming: 6 bases; J trimming: 0 bases; junction bases outside the gene matches: 4. Germline V gene data show CDR1 as MNHEY and CDR2 as SVGAGI. The CDR3 is 15 amino acids. DNA of the CDR3: TGTGCCAGCAGCCCCGGGGGGGCCTCCTACAATGAGCAGTTCTTC. Translated: CASSPGGASYNEQFF.